Listed below are T cell receptor beta chains from one sample, sequenced in a study of blood T cell repertoires in COVID-19. Assay: immunoSEQ multiplex PCR; the TCRdb copy retains only in-frame clones and omits some. This sample has approximately 300,000 clones, with approximately 86% found just once. Sequencing input: peripheral blood. These receptors all come from a man aged 18 to 30 with active or convalescent COVID-19. CDR3s include the opening cysteine and the closing phenylalanine or tryptophan. Fields, in order: J gene, clone size, D gene, V gene, CDR3 DNA, CDR3 protein. A D gene is named only where the DNA matches it firmly. Size tells how often a clone was seen (once, few, many) or the class of an expanded clone, and some rows leave it out.

j_call: TRBJ1-6; clone_size: .; d_call: .; v_call: TRBV14; cdr3_nt: TGTGCCAGCAGTCGTGGGACACTGAATTCACCCCTCCACTTT; cdr3_aa: CASSRGTLNSPLHF
j_call: TRBJ1-6; clone_size: .; d_call: TRBD1; v_call: TRBV5-1; cdr3_nt: TGCGCCAGCACGTGGGACAGGGCTAATTCACCCCTCCACTTT; cdr3_aa: CASTWDRANSPLHF
j_call: TRBJ1-5; clone_size: .; d_call: .; v_call: TRBV4-1; cdr3_nt: TGCGCCAGCAGCCATACAGGGAGAGGTCAGCCCCAGCATTTT; cdr3_aa: CASSHTGRGQPQHF
j_call: TRBJ2-7; clone_size: .; d_call: .; v_call: TRBV12-3/TRBV12-4; cdr3_nt: TGTGCCAGCAGTTTAGGCAGGGGCTACGAGCAGTACTTC; cdr3_aa: CASSLGRGYEQYF
j_call: TRBJ1-2; clone_size: .; d_call: .; v_call: TRBV6-2/TRBV6-3; cdr3_nt: TGTGCCAGCAGTTATCGGGGGAGGAACTATGGCTACACCTTC; cdr3_aa: CASSYRGRNYGYTF
j_call: TRBJ2-3; clone_size: .; d_call: .; v_call: TRBV9; cdr3_nt: TGTGCCAGCAGCCCGCTGACTCAAAAGCGCACAGATACGCAGTATTTT; cdr3_aa: CASSPLTQKRTDTQYF
j_call: TRBJ2-5; clone_size: once; d_call: TRBD1; v_call: TRBV6-2/TRBV6-3; cdr3_nt: TGTGCCAGCAGTTACGCAGGGGGCTTACCCTCCGAGACCCAGTACTTC; cdr3_aa: CASSYAGGLPSETQYF
j_call: TRBJ2-1; clone_size: once; d_call: TRBD2; v_call: TRBV7-6; cdr3_nt: TGTGCCAGCAGTCCCGGGACTAGCGGGAGCAGCTCCTACAATGAGCAGTTCTTC; cdr3_aa: CASSPGTSGSSSYNEQFF
j_call: TRBJ1-6; clone_size: .; d_call: .; v_call: TRBV2; cdr3_nt: TGTGCCAGCAGAGACAGTTGGAATTCACCCCTCCACTTT; cdr3_aa: CASRDSWNSPLHF
j_call: TRBJ2-1; clone_size: .; d_call: TRBD1; v_call: TRBV7-9; cdr3_nt: TGTGCCAGCAGCTTAGCGGGGGACAGGAGAAATGAGCAGTTCTTC; cdr3_aa: CASSLAGDRRNEQFF
j_call: TRBJ2-2; clone_size: .; d_call: .; v_call: TRBV7-9; cdr3_nt: TGTGCCAGCAGCTTACTCTCGAACACCGGGGAGCTGTTTTTT; cdr3_aa: CASSLLSNTGELFF
j_call: TRBJ1-6; clone_size: .; d_call: .; v_call: TRBV6-5; cdr3_nt: TGTGCCAGCGGGAGGCCCTATAATTCACCCCTCCACTTT; cdr3_aa: CASGRPYNSPLHF
j_call: TRBJ2-2; clone_size: .; d_call: .; v_call: TRBV19; cdr3_nt: TGTGCCAGTAGTCGAGGGCGGGGCGGGGAGCTGTTTTTT; cdr3_aa: CASSRGRGGELFF
j_call: TRBJ2-7; clone_size: few; d_call: .; v_call: TRBV28; cdr3_nt: TGTGCCAGCAGTCTGGACAGCTCCTACGAGCAGTACTTC; cdr3_aa: CASSLDSSYEQYF
j_call: TRBJ2-1; clone_size: .; d_call: TRBD2; v_call: TRBV5-1; cdr3_nt: TGCGCCAGCAGCTTGGCGGGACTAGCGGGAGAGGATGAGCAGTTCTTC; cdr3_aa: CASSLAGLAGEDEQFF
j_call: TRBJ2-5; clone_size: .; d_call: .; v_call: TRBV7-6; cdr3_nt: TGTGCCAGCAGCTTAGAAGGCGGAGGGGAGACCCAGTACTTC; cdr3_aa: CASSLEGGGETQYF
j_call: TRBJ2-7; clone_size: .; d_call: TRBD1; v_call: TRBV24-1; cdr3_nt: TGTGCCACCAGTGCTCCCGGGACAGGGGATTACGAGCAGTACTTC; cdr3_aa: CATSAPGTGDYEQYF
j_call: TRBJ1-1; clone_size: .; d_call: .; v_call: TRBV11-2; cdr3_nt: TGTGCCAGCAGCTTAGGAATGGGCATGAACACTGAAGCTTTCTTT; cdr3_aa: CASSLGMGMNTEAFF
j_call: TRBJ1-2; clone_size: .; d_call: .; v_call: TRBV12-3/TRBV12-4; cdr3_nt: TGTGCCAGCAGTTTTGGGGGAGGCCATGGCTACACCTTC; cdr3_aa: CASSFGGGHGYTF
j_call: TRBJ2-2; clone_size: .; d_call: TRBD2; v_call: TRBV7-6; cdr3_nt: TGTGCCAGCAGCCTCAGACTAGCGGGGGCCCCGGGGACCGGGGAGCTGTTTTTT; cdr3_aa: CASSLRLAGAPGTGELFF
j_call: TRBJ2-3; clone_size: .; d_call: TRBD2; v_call: TRBV10-3; cdr3_nt: TGTGCCATCAGTCCACACACCACTAGCGGGGGCACAGATACGCAGTATTTT; cdr3_aa: CAISPHTTSGGTDTQYF
j_call: TRBJ1-2; clone_size: .; d_call: TRBD1; v_call: TRBV5-1; cdr3_nt: TGCGCCAGCAGCGGAGGGGGACAGCCAGTCTATGGCTACACCTTC; cdr3_aa: CASSGGGQPVYGYTF
j_call: TRBJ2-1; clone_size: .; d_call: .; v_call: TRBV6-1; cdr3_nt: TGTGCCAGCAGTGAAGTCCTGGGGGGGCACTACAATGAGCAGTTCTTC; cdr3_aa: CASSEVLGGHYNEQFF
j_call: TRBJ2-1; clone_size: .; d_call: TRBD2; v_call: TRBV6-4; cdr3_nt: TGTGCCAGCAGTGTAGAAGCGGGGAGGAATGAGCAGTTCTTC; cdr3_aa: CASSVEAGRNEQFF
j_call: TRBJ1-2; clone_size: once; d_call: .; v_call: TRBV15; cdr3_nt: TGTGCCACCAGCAGAGATCGGCTCCGAGGGGGCTATGGCTACACCTTC; cdr3_aa: CATSRDRLRGGYGYTF
j_call: TRBJ2-2; clone_size: few; d_call: .; v_call: TRBV12-3/TRBV12-4; cdr3_nt: TGTGCCAGCAGTCCCGACTACACCGGGGAGCTGTTTTTT; cdr3_aa: CASSPDYTGELFF
j_call: TRBJ1-3; clone_size: few; d_call: .; v_call: TRBV4-2; cdr3_nt: TGTGCCAGCAGCGTAGAGACAGTCGCGGGAAACACCATATATTTT; cdr3_aa: CASSVETVAGNTIYF
j_call: TRBJ2-1; clone_size: .; d_call: .; v_call: TRBV5-6; cdr3_nt: TGTGCCAGCAGCTTTGATACTTATTACAATGAGCAGTTCTTC; cdr3_aa: CASSFDTYYNEQFF
j_call: TRBJ2-1; clone_size: .; d_call: TRBD2; v_call: TRBV19; cdr3_nt: TGTGCCAGTAGTCCCCTCCCCGGGGTAGCGGGAGGGACCTACAATGAGCAGTTCTTC; cdr3_aa: CASSPLPGVAGGTYNEQFF
j_call: TRBJ2-2; clone_size: .; d_call: .; v_call: TRBV5-1; cdr3_nt: TGCGCCAGCAGCTTGCGTGGAGGGAACACCGGGGAGCTGTTTTTT; cdr3_aa: CASSLRGGNTGELFF
j_call: TRBJ1-3; clone_size: .; d_call: .; v_call: TRBV4-1; cdr3_nt: TGCGCCAGCAGCCCCTGGGCAGGGATGACCTCTGGAAACACCATATATTTT; cdr3_aa: CASSPWAGMTSGNTIYF
j_call: TRBJ2-3; clone_size: .; d_call: TRBD2; v_call: TRBV13; cdr3_nt: TGTGCCAGCAGCTTAGGGGCTGAGAGCGGGATCTTTAGCACAGATACGCAGTATTTT; cdr3_aa: CASSLGAESGIFSTDTQYF
j_call: TRBJ2-5; clone_size: once; d_call: TRBD2; v_call: TRBV7-9; cdr3_nt: TGTGCCAGCAGCTTAGGGACTAGCGGGAGTACAGAGACCCAGTACTTC; cdr3_aa: CASSLGTSGSTETQYF
j_call: TRBJ1-1; clone_size: .; d_call: .; v_call: TRBV4-3; cdr3_nt: TGCGCCAGCAGCCCAGGATCGATTCTGCGGGCTACAGATGAAGCTTTCTTT; cdr3_aa: CASSPGSILRATDEAFF
j_call: TRBJ2-3; clone_size: .; d_call: .; v_call: TRBV2; cdr3_nt: TGTGCCAGCAGCCGGACACCAAACACAGATACGCAGTATTTT; cdr3_aa: CASSRTPNTDTQYF
j_call: TRBJ1-5; clone_size: .; d_call: TRBD1; v_call: TRBV5-1; cdr3_nt: TGCGCCAGCAGCAAACAGGGGGCAGGTCAGCCCCAGCATTTT; cdr3_aa: CASSKQGAGQPQHF
j_call: TRBJ1-1; clone_size: .; d_call: .; v_call: TRBV6-2/TRBV6-3; cdr3_nt: TGTGCCAGCAGCCTAACTTCGGGTATTTGGACTGAAGCTTTCTTT; cdr3_aa: CASSLTSGIWTEAFF
j_call: TRBJ2-3; clone_size: once; d_call: .; v_call: TRBV4-3; cdr3_nt: TGCGCCAGCCAAAGGACACCCCGAAGCACAGATACGCAGTATTTT; cdr3_aa: CASQRTPRSTDTQYF
j_call: TRBJ1-2; clone_size: .; d_call: TRBD1; v_call: TRBV28; cdr3_nt: TGTGCCAGCAGGACACAGGGGGTCTATGGCTACACCTTC; cdr3_aa: CASRTQGVYGYTF
j_call: TRBJ2-5; clone_size: .; d_call: .; v_call: TRBV2; cdr3_nt: TGTGCCAGCAAAAAGCCTGGGGGCGAGACCCAGTACTTC; cdr3_aa: CASKKPGGETQYF
j_call: TRBJ2-1; clone_size: .; d_call: .; v_call: TRBV24-1; cdr3_nt: TGTGCCACCGGGGACTTTGGTGGCAATGAGCAGTTCTTC; cdr3_aa: CATGDFGGNEQFF
j_call: TRBJ1-1; clone_size: .; d_call: .; v_call: TRBV6-1; cdr3_nt: TGTGCCAGCAGTGAGGCGAGTCTTTCGGGCACTGAAGCTTTCTTT; cdr3_aa: CASSEASLSGTEAFF
j_call: TRBJ1-1; clone_size: .; d_call: .; v_call: TRBV5-3; cdr3_nt: TGTGCCAGAAGTATGGCAGGGTTTTCTGAAGCTTTCTTT; cdr3_aa: CARSMAGFSEAFF
j_call: TRBJ2-7; clone_size: few; d_call: TRBD2; v_call: TRBV3-1/TRBV3-2; cdr3_nt: TGTGCCAGCCGTCCTAGCGGGAGCTCCTACGAGCAGTACTTC; cdr3_aa: CASRPSGSSYEQYF
j_call: TRBJ1-1; clone_size: once; d_call: TRBD1; v_call: TRBV2; cdr3_nt: TGTGCCAGCAGTGAACTGGCAGGGGGGACGAACACTGAAGCTTTCTTT; cdr3_aa: CASSELAGGTNTEAFF